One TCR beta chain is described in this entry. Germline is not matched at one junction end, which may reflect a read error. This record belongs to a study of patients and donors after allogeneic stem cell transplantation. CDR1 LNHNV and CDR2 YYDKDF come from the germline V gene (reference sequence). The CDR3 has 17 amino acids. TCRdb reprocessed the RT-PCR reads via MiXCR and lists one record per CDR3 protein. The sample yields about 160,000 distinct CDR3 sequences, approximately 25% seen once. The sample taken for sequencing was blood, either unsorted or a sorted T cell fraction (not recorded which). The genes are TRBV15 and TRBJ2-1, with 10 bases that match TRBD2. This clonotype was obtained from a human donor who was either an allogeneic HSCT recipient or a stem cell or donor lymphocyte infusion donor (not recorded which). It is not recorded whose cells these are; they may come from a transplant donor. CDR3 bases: TGTACCACCAGCAGACTTAGCGGGAGGAGGTCCTACAATGAGCAGTTCTTC. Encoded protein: CTTSRLSGRRSYNEQFF.